This T cell receptor beta chain was captured in a study of cytomegalovirus exposure and HLA in healthy donors. Regarding the study as a whole: The study recorded 150 to 200 TCR beta chains that were cytomegalovirus-associated. Through in vitro validation, three CMV-associated chains were shown to be specific for CMV antigens.

Trimming removed 4 bases at V and 4 bases at J, with 15 bases between. Looked up from germline, CDR1 is SGHNT and CDR2 is YYREEE (reference sequence). There are 15 residues in the CDR3. With 60 Vbeta and 13 Jbeta primers, the PCR was carried out. In the source study's methods: An analysis that came later counted around 80 million unique TCR beta chains, some 11 million shared. Some clones are missing from TCRdb's copy, which holds only in-frame ones; the method was immunoSEQ multiplex PCR. V, J and clone size are taken as reported in that table, and D and trimming were inferred from the DNA itself. The repertoire holds fewer than 150,000 clones, with roughly 75% as singletons. Donors likely had unrecorded immune exposures despite being nominally healthy when sampled. This clone was observed a few times. Its antigen is as yet unknown.

The genes are TRBV5-4 and TRBJ2-1; tentative D call: TRBD1 (5 bases). The material sequenced was PBMCs. The sequence was collected from a man aged 35 to 55 in good health and CMV-seropositive. The CDR3 spells CASSHKGDSYNEQFF. CDR3 DNA sequence: TGTGCCAGCAGCCATAAAGGAGACAGTTACAATGAGCAGTTCTTC.